The clone carrying this T cell receptor beta chain occurred once. The data were produced by immunoSEQ multiplex PCR, yet TCRdb's version contains in-frame clones alone and is incomplete. The repertoire consists of approximately 56,000 clones, with around four fifths occurring once and the leading ten covering 10% to 15%. V was cut by 3 bases and J by 4 bases, with 7 bases left in between. The CDR3 runs to 12 residues. The germline CDR1 and CDR2 sequences are LGHDT and YNNKEL (reference sequence). This specimen belongs to a study of blood T cell repertoires in COVID-19. Study-wide context: There were acute and convalescent COVID-19 samples, and they came from the United States, Italy and Spain. In each case, the material was cDNA or gDNA derived from T cells, B-cell-depleted T cells, or PBMCs.

The V call is TRBV3-1 (or the pseudogene TRBV3-2), the J call TRBJ2-7; no firm D call. The sample was peripheral blood. The TCR sequence derives from an elderly woman with acute or convalescent COVID-19. In DNA form, the CDR3 reads TGTGCCAGCAGCCAGTCTATGTACGAGCAGTACTTC. This encodes CASSQSMYEQYF.